The 29 T cell receptor beta chains below all came from one sample that was sequenced in a study of blood T cell repertoires in COVID-19. Clones were read by immunoSEQ multiplex PCR, and TCRdb kept only the in-frame ones, dropping some. Altogether roughly 200,000 clones are present, about nine tenths being singletons, with the ten largest covering about 1.3%. Source material: PBMCs or T cells enriched from blood (not recorded which). Receptor source: a man aged 25-45 years who had recovered from COVID-19.

The rearrangement uses TRBV5-1 and TRBJ2-7, with D perhaps TRBD1 (5 bases). The V gene's germline CDR1 is SGHRS and CDR2 YFSETQ. Trimming took 0 bases from V and 1 from J, leaving 20 bases between them. This CDR3 has 18 amino acids. The CDR3 DNA sequence: TGCGCCAGCAGCTTGGACCCTTTCTTTGGCAGGGCGTCCTACGAGCAGTACTTC. Translation gives CASSLDPFFGRASYEQYF.

This chain connects TRBV10-3 to TRBJ2-7; the match to TRBD2 covers 15 bases. Germline values: CDR1 ENHRY, CDR2 SYGVKD. V was clipped by 2 bases and J by 4 bases; unmatched bases: 9. The CDR3 is 18 amino acids. The CDR3 DNA reads as TGTGCCATCAGTGAGGGACTAGCGGGAGGGATGCCCTCTTACGAGCAGTACTTC. This codes for CAISEGLAGGMPSYEQYF.

This clone was counted once. V gene TRBV9 combines with J gene TRBJ2-1; D is possibly TRBD2 (6 bases). Trimming removed 3 bases from V and 9 bases from J, with 13 bases in between. The CDR3 covers 13 residues. Germline assignment: CDR1 SGDLS and CDR2 YYNGEE. CDR3 nucleotide sequence: TGTGCCAGCAGCGAGACTAGTGGCGGTGAGCAGTTCTTC. Its protein product is CASSETSGGEQFF.

The chain couples TRBV9 to TRBJ2-5; 10 bases map to TRBD2. Trimming at V came to 3 bases and at J to 5 bases, leaving 4 bases not matched to a gene. This CDR3 spans 14 amino acids. Germline lookup yields CDR1 SGDLS and CDR2 YYNGEE. The CDR3 protein is CASSAGTSAETQYF. The CDR3 DNA reads TGTGCCAGCAGCGCCGGGACTAGCGCCGAGACCCAGTACTTC. Filled out from reference TRBV9 and TRBJ2-5, the complete variable domain reads DSGVTQTPKHLITATGQRVTLRCSPRSGDLSVYWYQQSLDQGLQFLIQYYNGEERAKGNILERFSAQQFPDLHSELNLSSLELGDSALYFCASSAGTSAETQYFGPGTRLLVL.

The chain uses TRBV11-3 and TRBJ2-1; 7 positions match TRBD1. Germline V CDR1 and CDR2: SGHNT, YENEEA. J lost 2 bases, V lost 5 bases, and 6 bases had no gene match. CDR3 size: 15 residues. The CDR3, as DNA: TGTGCCAGCAGCGTTACAGGGGTTACCTACAATGAGCAGTTCTTC. Translation gives CASSVTGVTYNEQFF.

The genes are TRBV5-8 and TRBJ2-3; 9 bases map to TRBD2. The germline V gene encodes CDR1 SGHTS and CDR2 YDEGEE. The V gene end was trimmed by 1 base and the J gene end by 2 bases; junction bases not matched to a gene: 5. This CDR3 is 16 amino acids long. CDR3 DNA sequence: TGTGCCAGCAGCTTGTCTAGCGGGGTGAACACAGATACGCAGTATTTT. Translation: CASSLSSGVNTDTQYF.

Only a few counts were recorded for this clone. The rearrangement joins TRBV6-5 to TRBJ1-3; D not certain. The CDR3 runs to 16 residues. With 2 bases removed from V and 0 bases from J, the gap between germline ends came to 11 bases. CDR1 MNHEY and CDR2 SVGAGI come from the germline V gene. The CDR3 spells CASSYTLSSSGNTIYF. CDR3 nucleotide sequence: TGTGCCAGCAGTTACACCCTCTCGAGCTCTGGAAACACCATATATTTT.

The gene calls are TRBV27 and TRBJ1-6, with D unresolved. The CDR3 covers 16 residues. The germline V gene has CDR1 MNHEY and CDR2 SMNVEV (reference sequence). Trimming took off 6 bases at V and 0 bases at J, with 12 bases between the two ends. The CDR3 DNA sequence: TGTGCCAGCAGATCCAAGTTGAGCTCCTATAATTCACCCCTCCACTTT. Amino acid sequence: CASRSKLSSYNSPLHF.

This chain uses TRBV24-1 with TRBJ2-7, with D possibly matching TRBD1 (6 bases). From germline, CDR1 is KGHDR and CDR2 SFDVKD. V was clipped by 5 bases and J by 2 bases, with 12 bases between them. This CDR3 region has 14 residues. Here the CDR3 reads CATSAGDGTYEQYF. The CDR3 DNA reads TGTGCCACCAGTGCAGGGGACGGAACCTACGAGCAGTACTTC.

The CDR3 nucleotides are TGTGCCAGTAGATTAACAGGGATTTACACCGGGGAGCTGTTTTTT. Translating gives CASRLTGIYTGELFF. The chain joins TRBV19 to TRBJ2-2, with TRBD1 as a possible D gene (6 bases). Germline V gene sequence: CDR1 LNHDA, CDR2 SQIVND (reference sequence). This CDR3 comprises 15 residues. V lost 6 bases, J lost 3 bases, and 14 bases lay in between.

J is TRBJ2-2 and V is TRBV6-4; D is perhaps TRBD1 (5 bases). The V gene lost 4 bases and the J gene lost 5 bases, with 8 bases spanning the gap. The germline V gene encodes CDR1 MRHNA and CDR2 SNTAGT. This CDR3 spans 13 amino acids. In nucleotides, the CDR3 is TGTGCCAGCAGTGCCCAGGGAACCGGGGAGCTGTTTTTT. Residues: CASSAQGTGELFF.

V gene TRBV5-1 combines with J gene TRBJ2-6; D possibly corresponds to TRBD2 (5 bases). Germline V gene lookup returns CDR1 SGHRS and CDR2 YFSETQ. V lost 0 bases and J 0 bases, leaving 7 bases between the germline ends. The CDR3 is 16 amino acids. This CDR3 reads CASSLVAGSGANVLTF. CDR3 sequence (DNA): TGCGCCAGCAGCTTGGTTGCGGGCTCTGGGGCCAACGTCCTGACTTTC.

The rearrangement links TRBV19 to TRBJ2-6; 14 bases map to TRBD2. With V trimmed by 4 bases and J by 2 bases, 1 base remained unmatched. The CDR3 is 17 amino acids. CDR1 and CDR2 from the germline V gene are LNHDA and SQIVND (reference sequence). DNA of the CDR3: TGTGCCAGTAGTAGGACTAGCGGGAGGCCTGGGGCCAACGTCCTGACTTTC. Translated, it gives CASSRTSGRPGANVLTF.

The rearrangement uses TRBV27 and TRBJ2-1, with 12 bases identical to TRBD2. V shed 1 base, J shed 9 bases, and the junction held 16 bases outside the gene matches. The CDR3 runs 19 residues. Germline CDR1 MNHEY, CDR2 SMNVEV (reference sequence). The DNA of the CDR3 is TGTGCCAGCAGTTTATTGGTTGGGCGGACTAGCGGGATTTTTCCTGAGCAGTTCTTC. It is translated as CASSLLVGRTSGIFPEQFF.

The chain links TRBV6-2 or TRBV6-3 to TRBJ2-7; D is perhaps TRBD1 (5 bases). V was cut by 1 base and J by 6 bases, with 7 bases left in between. The germline V gene encodes CDR1 MNHEY and CDR2 SVGEGT. The CDR3 spans 12 residues. CDR3 DNA sequence: TGTGCCAGCAGTTACTATCAGGGCGAGCAGTACTTC. Protein product: CASSYYQGEQYF.

The chain combines TRBV9 with TRBJ2-7, with D possibly TRBD1 on 6 matching bases. Germline CDR1 is SGDLS and CDR2 is YYNGEE. CDR3 length equals 15 residues. The germline V and J ends were trimmed by 4 bases and 0 bases, with 14 bases remaining between them. The CDR3: CASSLTGLSSYEQYF. DNA of the CDR3: TGTGCCAGCAGCCTTACAGGGCTGAGCTCCTACGAGCAGTACTTC. The entire variable domain, with the rest obtained from reference TRBV9 and TRBJ2-7, is as follows: DSGVTQTPKHLITATGQRVTLRCSPRSGDLSVYWYQQSLDQGLQFLIQYYNGEERAKGNILERFSAQQFPDLHSELNLSSLELGDSALYFCASSLTGLSSYEQYFGPGTRLTVT.

The chain links TRBV6-5 to TRBJ1-1; D gene ambiguous. Germline V lookup: CDR1 MNHEY, CDR2 SVGAGI. The V gene lost 2 bases and the J gene lost 1 base, with 5 bases spanning the gap. The CDR3 sequence is 13 residues long. CDR3 sequence: CASSYTRNTEAFF. The CDR3 nucleotides are TGTGCCAGCAGTTACACCAGGAACACTGAAGCTTTCTTT.

The V and J genes are TRBV7-9 and TRBJ2-7; 8 positions match TRBD1. The CDR3 covers 13 residues. The germline V gene has CDR1 SEHNR and CDR2 FQNEAQ (reference sequence). The junction had 5 bases not matched to a gene; V was cut back by 5 bases and J by 5 bases. The CDR3 sequence: CASSHGQGNEQYF. The CDR3 DNA reads TGTGCCAGCAGCCACGGACAGGGAAACGAGCAGTACTTC.

The V call is TRBV30, the J call TRBJ1-2; TRBD1 aligns across 9 bases. The CDR3 runs 14 residues. From germline, CDR1 is GTSNPN and CDR2 SVGIG (reference sequence). The V gene end was trimmed by 5 bases and the J gene end by 5 bases; junction bases not matched to a gene: 9. Written as DNA, the CDR3 is TGTGCCTGGTCCATTACAGGACAGGGGTATGGCTACACCTTC. Translated: CAWSITGQGYGYTF. The whole variable domain, remainder taken from reference TRBV30 and TRBJ1-2, is SQTIHQWPATLVQPVGSPLSLECTVEGTSNPNLYWYRQAAGRGLQLLFYSVGIGQISSEVPQNLSASRPQDRQFILSSKKLLLSDSGFYLCAWSITGQGYGYTFGSGTRLTVV.

The rearrangement joins TRBV7-6 to TRBJ2-1, with TRBD1 identical over 11 bases. V was clipped by 2 bases and J by 9 bases; unmatched bases: 9. The CDR3 sequence is 16 residues long. The germline CDR1 and CDR2 sequences are SGHVS and FNYEAQ. The CDR3 here is CASSLYSRTGGGEQFF. The CDR3 nucleotides are TGTGCCAGCAGCTTATATAGCAGGACAGGGGGCGGTGAGCAGTTCTTC.

This clone has only a few counts. The genes are TRBV18 and TRBJ1-1, with TRBD1 identical over 9 bases. From germline, CDR1 is KGHSH and CDR2 LQKENI. The CDR3 has 18 amino acids. With V trimmed by 4 bases and J by 5 bases, 17 bases remained unmatched. CDR3 in amino acids: CASSREAGTGNMLTEAFF. In DNA form, the CDR3 reads TGTGCCAGCTCACGAGAGGCCGGGACAGGGAATATGTTAACTGAAGCTTTCTTT.

The chain employs TRBV7-6 and TRBJ1-2, with 7 bases that match TRBD1. J lost 4 bases, V lost 5 bases, and 10 bases had no gene match. This CDR3 comprises 15 residues. Per the germline V gene, CDR1 is SGHVS and CDR2 is FNYEAQ. The CDR3 DNA is TGTGCCAGCAGCCCCCCGGGACAGACAAGCTATGGCTACACCTTC. Translating gives CASSPPGQTSYGYTF.

The genes are TRBV10-2 and TRBJ2-7, with a weak D call TRBD2 (5 bases). CDR1 and CDR2 (germline): WSHSY, SAAADI. V shed 10 bases and J shed 2 bases, with 15 bases lying between them. The CDR3 runs to 13 residues. The CDR3 loop is CATGYTRAYEQYF. CDR3 coding DNA: TGCGCCACCGGGTATACTAGAGCCTACGAGCAGTACTTC.

The rearrangement uses TRBV11-2 and TRBJ2-1; 12 bases are shared with TRBD2. The germline CDR1 and CDR2 sequences are SGHAT and FQNNGV. There are 16 residues in the CDR3. J was trimmed by 7 bases and V by 2 bases; bases with no gene match: 6. The CDR3 spells CASSLPSGGARNEQFF. CDR3 bases: TGTGCCAGCAGCTTACCTAGCGGGGGGGCCAGGAATGAGCAGTTCTTC.

V usage is TRBV5-1 and J usage is TRBJ2-7; D gene ambiguous. Germline V gene lookup returns CDR1 SGHRS and CDR2 YFSETQ. This CDR3 spans 13 amino acids. V was trimmed by 2 bases and J by 0 bases, leaving 6 bases between them. The CDR3 DNA sequence: TGCGCCAGCAGCTTTGGCAGCTCCTACGAGCAGTACTTC. It is translated as CASSFGSSYEQYF.

This clone was recorded only once. The J gene is TRBJ1-6, the V gene TRBV28; maybe TRBD1 (6 bases). This CDR3 spans 16 amino acids. Germline V CDR1 and CDR2: MDHEN, SYDVKM. Trimming pared 4 bases from V and 8 bases from J, leaving 18 bases between. The CDR3 nucleotides are TGTGCCAGCAGTTCCAACATGTTGGGGGCTCATTCACCCCTCCACTTT. Translating it yields CASSSNMLGAHSPLHF.

J is TRBJ2-7 and V is TRBV28; the match to TRBD2 covers 8 bases. This CDR3 is built from 15 residues. Germline trimming cut 4 bases from V and 4 bases from J; bases unmatched to any gene: 9. CDR1 is MDHEN and CDR2 is SYDVKM in the germline V gene. The CDR3 loop reads CASSSVAGRVYEQYF. CDR3 nucleotide sequence: TGTGCCAGCAGTTCTGTAGCGGGGAGGGTTTACGAGCAGTACTTC.

The rearrangement joins TRBV28 to TRBJ2-7; tentatively, D is TRBD2 (5 bases). CDR3 length: 15 amino acids. Germline assignment: CDR1 MDHEN and CDR2 SYDVKM. Trimming left V 7 bases short and J 0 bases short, with 16 bases between. The CDR3 DNA is TGTGCCAGCATTTCCGGGGTCACAAACTCCTACGAGCAGTACTTC. It yields the protein CASISGVTNSYEQYF.

This chain connects TRBV7-8 to TRBJ1-4; tentative D call: TRBD1 (6 bases). V lost 5 bases, J lost 4 bases, and 14 bases lay in between. This CDR3 has 15 amino acids. CDR1 and CDR2 from the germline V gene are SGHVS and FQNEAQ. The CDR3 protein is CASSPGQNFNEKLFF. The CDR3 DNA reads as TGTGCCAGCAGCCCTGGACAGAACTTTAATGAAAAACTGTTTTTT.